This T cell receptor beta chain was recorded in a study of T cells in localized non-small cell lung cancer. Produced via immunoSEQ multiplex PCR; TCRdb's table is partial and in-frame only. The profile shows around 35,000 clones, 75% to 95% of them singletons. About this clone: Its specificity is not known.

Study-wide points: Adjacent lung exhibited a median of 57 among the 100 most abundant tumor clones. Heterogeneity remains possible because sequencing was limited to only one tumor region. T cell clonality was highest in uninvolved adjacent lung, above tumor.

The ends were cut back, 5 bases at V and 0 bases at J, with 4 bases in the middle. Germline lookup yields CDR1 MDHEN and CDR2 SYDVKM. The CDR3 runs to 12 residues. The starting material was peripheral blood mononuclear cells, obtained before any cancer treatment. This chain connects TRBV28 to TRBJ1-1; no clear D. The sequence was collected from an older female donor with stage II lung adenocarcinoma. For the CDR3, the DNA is TGTGCCAGCAGTCTGCTGAACACTGAAGCTTTCTTT. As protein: CASSLLNTEAFF. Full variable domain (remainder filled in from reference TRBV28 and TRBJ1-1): DVKVTQSSRYLVKRTGEKVFLECVQDMDHENMFWYRQDPGLGLRLIYFSYDVKMKEKGDIPEGYSVSREKKERFSLILESASTNQTSMYLCASSLLNTEAFFGQGTRLTVV.